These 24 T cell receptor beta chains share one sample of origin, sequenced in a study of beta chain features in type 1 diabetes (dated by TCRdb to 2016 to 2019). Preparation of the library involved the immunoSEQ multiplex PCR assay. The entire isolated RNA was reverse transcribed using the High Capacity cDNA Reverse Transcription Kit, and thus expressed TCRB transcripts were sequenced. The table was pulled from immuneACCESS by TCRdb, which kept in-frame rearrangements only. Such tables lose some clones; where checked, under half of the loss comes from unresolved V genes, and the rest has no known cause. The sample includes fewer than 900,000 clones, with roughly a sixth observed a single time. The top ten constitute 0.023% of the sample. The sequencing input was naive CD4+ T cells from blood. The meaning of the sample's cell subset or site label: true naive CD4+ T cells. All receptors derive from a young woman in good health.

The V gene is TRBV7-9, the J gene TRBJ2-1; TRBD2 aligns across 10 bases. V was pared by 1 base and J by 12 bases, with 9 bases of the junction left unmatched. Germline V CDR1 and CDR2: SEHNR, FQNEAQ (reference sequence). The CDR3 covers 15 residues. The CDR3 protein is CASSLGTSGPGVQFF. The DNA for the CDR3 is TGTGCCAGCAGCTTAGGGACTAGCGGCCCAGGGGTGCAGTTCTTC.

CDR3 in amino acids: CASSPHSVWTQRGEQYF. CDR3 nucleotides: TGTGCCAGCTCACCACACTCAGTATGGACGCAAAGGGGGGAGCAGTACTTC. The V call is TRBV18, the J call TRBJ2-7; possibly TRBD1 for D (6 bases). The CDR3 has 17 amino acids. Germline V gene data show CDR1 as KGHSH and CDR2 as LQKENI. Trimming took off 1 base at V and 7 bases at J, with 23 bases between the two ends.

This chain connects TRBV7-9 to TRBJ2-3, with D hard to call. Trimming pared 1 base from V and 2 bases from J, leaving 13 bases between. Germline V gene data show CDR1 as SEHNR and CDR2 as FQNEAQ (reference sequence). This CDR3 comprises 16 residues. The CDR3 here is CASSLVKGLVTDTQYF. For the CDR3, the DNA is TGTGCCAGCAGCTTAGTTAAGGGCTTGGTCACAGATACGCAGTATTTT.

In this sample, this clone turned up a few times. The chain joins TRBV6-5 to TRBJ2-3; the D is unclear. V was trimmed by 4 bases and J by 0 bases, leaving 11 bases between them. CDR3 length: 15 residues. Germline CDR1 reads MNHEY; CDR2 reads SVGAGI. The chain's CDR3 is CASSSWTSSTDTQYF. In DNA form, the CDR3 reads TGTGCCAGCAGTTCTTGGACCTCTAGCACAGATACGCAGTATTTT.

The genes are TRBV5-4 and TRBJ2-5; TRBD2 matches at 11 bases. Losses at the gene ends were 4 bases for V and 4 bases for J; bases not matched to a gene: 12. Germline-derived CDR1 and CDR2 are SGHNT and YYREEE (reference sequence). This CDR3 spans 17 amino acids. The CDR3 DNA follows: TGTGCCAGCAGCCATACTAGCGGGAGTTACCGGAGAGAGACCCAGTACTTC. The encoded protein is CASSHTSGSYRRETQYF.

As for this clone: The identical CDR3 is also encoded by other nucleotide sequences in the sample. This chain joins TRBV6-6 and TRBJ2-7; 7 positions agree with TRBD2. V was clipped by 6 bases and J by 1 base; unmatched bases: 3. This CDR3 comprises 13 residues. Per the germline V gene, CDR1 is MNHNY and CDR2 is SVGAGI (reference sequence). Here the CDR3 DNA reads TGTGCCAGCAGGCGCGGGAGTTCCTACGAGCAGTACTTC. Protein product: CASRRGSSYEQYF.

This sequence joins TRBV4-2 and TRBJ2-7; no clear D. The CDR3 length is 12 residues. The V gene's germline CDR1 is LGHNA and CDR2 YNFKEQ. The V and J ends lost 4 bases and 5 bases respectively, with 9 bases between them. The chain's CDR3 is CASSRSYNEQYF. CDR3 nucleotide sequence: TGTGCCAGCAGCCGATCGTACAACGAGCAGTACTTC.

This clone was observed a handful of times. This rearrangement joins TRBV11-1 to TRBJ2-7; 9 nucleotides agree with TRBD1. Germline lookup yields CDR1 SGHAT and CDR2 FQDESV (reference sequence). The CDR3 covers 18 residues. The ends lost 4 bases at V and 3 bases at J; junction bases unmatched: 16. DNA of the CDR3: TGTGCCAGCAGCTCCCTGACGATGTCCGGGACAGGGATCTACGAGCAGTACTTC. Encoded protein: CASSSLTMSGTGIYEQYF. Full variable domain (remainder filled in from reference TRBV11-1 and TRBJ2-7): EAEVAQSPRYKITEKSQAVAFWCDPISGHATLYWYRQILGQGPELLVQFQDESVVDDSQLPKDRFSAERLKGVDSTLKIQPAELGDSAMYLCASSSLTMSGTGIYEQYFGPGTRLTVT.

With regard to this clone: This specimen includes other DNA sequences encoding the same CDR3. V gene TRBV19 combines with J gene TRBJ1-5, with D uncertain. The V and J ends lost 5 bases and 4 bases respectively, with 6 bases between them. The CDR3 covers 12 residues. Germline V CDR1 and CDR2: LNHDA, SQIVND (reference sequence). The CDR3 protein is CASSPLNQPQHF. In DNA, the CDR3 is TGTGCCAGTAGTCCCTTAAATCAGCCCCAGCATTTT. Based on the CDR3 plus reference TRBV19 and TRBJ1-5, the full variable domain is DGGITQSPKYLFRKEGQNVTLSCEQNLNHDAMYWYRQDPGQGLRLIYYSQIVNDFQKGDIAEGYSVSREKKESFPLTVTSAQKNPTAFYLCASSPLNQPQHFGDGTRLSIL.

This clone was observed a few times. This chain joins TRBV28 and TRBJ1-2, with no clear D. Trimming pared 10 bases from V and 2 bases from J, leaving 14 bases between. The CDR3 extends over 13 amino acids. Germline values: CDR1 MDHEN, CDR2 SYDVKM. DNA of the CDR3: TGTGCCACCAAGATATTCATAAACTATGGCTACACCTTC. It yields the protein CATKIFINYGYTF.

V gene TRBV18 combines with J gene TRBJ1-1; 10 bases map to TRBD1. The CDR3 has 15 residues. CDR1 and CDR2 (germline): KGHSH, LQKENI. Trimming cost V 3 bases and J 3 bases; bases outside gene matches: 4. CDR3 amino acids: CASSPSGTGDTEAFF. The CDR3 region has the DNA TGTGCCAGCTCACCTTCCGGGACAGGGGACACTGAAGCTTTCTTT.

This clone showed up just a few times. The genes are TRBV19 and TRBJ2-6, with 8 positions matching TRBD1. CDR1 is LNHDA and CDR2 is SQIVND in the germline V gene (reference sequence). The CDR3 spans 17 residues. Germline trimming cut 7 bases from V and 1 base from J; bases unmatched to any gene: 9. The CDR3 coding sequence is TGTGCCAGTACTCGGACAGGGTTCCCTTCTGGGGCCAACGTCCTGACTTTC. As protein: CASTRTGFPSGANVLTF.

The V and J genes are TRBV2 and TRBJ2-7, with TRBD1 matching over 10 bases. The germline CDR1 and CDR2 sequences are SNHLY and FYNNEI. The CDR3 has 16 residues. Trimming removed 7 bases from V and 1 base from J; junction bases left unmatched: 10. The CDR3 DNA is TGTGCCAGCAAAGGCGGCAGGACAGGGGGTTCCTACGAGCAGTACTTC. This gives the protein CASKGGRTGGSYEQYF.

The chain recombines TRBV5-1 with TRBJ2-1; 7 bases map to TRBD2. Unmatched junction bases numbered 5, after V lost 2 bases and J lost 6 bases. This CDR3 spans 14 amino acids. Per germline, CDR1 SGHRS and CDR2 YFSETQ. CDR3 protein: CASSFLAEANEQFF. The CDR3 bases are TGCGCCAGCAGCTTTCTAGCGGAGGCCAATGAGCAGTTCTTC.

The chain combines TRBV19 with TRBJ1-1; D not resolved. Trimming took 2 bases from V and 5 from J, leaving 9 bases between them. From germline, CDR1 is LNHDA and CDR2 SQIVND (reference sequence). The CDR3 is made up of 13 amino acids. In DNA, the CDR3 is TGTGCCAGTAGTATACTGGGAGGAACTGAAGCTTTCTTT. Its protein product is CASSILGGTEAFF.

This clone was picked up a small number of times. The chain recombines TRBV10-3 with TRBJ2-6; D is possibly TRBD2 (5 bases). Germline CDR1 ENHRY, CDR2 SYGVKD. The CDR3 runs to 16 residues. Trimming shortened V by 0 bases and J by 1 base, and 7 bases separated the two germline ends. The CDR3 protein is CAISESSGSGANVLTF. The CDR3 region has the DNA TGTGCCATCAGTGAGTCGTCGGGGTCTGGGGCCAACGTCCTGACTTTC.

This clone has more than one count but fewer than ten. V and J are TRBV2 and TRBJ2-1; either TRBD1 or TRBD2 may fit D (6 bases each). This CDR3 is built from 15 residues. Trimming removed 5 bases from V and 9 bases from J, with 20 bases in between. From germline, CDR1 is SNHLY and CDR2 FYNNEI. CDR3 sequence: CASSFRHSRGGEQFF. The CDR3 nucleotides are TGTGCCAGCAGTTTTCGCCACTCCAGGGGAGGTGAGCAGTTCTTC. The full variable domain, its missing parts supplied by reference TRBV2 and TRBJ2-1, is EPEVTQTPSHQVTQMGQEVILRCVPISNHLYFYWYRQILGQKVEFLVSFYNNEISEKSEIFDDQFSVERPDGSNFTLKIRSTKLEDSAMYFCASSFRHSRGGEQFFGPGTRLTVL.

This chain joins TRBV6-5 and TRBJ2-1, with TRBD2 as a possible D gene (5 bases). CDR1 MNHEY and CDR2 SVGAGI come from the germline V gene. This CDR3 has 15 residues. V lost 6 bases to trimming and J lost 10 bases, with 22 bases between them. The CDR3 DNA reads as TGTGCCAGCAGCCGCCAGAGCGGTCCTTTTAGAGAGCAGTTCTTC. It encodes CASSRQSGPFREQFF.

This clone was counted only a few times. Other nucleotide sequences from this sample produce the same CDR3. CDR3 sequence (DNA): TGCAGCGTTGCCAGCTCCTACAATGAGCAGTTCTTC. It is translated as CSVASSYNEQFF. The gene calls are TRBV29-1 and TRBJ2-1; D is unresolved. There are 12 residues in the CDR3. The V gene's germline CDR1 is SQVTM and CDR2 ANQGSEA. V lost 4 bases, J lost 0 bases, and 4 bases lay in between.

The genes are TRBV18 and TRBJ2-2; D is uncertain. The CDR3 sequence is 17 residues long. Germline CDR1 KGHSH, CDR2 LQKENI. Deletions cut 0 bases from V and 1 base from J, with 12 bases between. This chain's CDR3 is CASSPPSGARNTGELFF. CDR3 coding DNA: TGTGCCAGCTCACCACCCTCAGGAGCGAGGAACACCGGGGAGCTGTTTTTT.

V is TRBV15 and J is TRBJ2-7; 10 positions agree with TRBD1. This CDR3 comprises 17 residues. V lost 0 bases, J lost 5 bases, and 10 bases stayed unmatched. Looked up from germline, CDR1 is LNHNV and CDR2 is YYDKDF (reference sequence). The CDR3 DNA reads TGTGCCACCAGCAGAGATACGGGACAGGGGCCTTTCCACGAGCAGTACTTC. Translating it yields CATSRDTGQGPFHEQYF.

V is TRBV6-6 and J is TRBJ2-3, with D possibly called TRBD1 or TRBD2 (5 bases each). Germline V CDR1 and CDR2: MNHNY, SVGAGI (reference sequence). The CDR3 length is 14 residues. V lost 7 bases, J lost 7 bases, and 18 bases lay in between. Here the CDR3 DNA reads TGTGCCAGCACCCCGGGGCAGTCGGGGAATACGCAGTATTTT. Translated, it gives CASTPGQSGNTQYF.

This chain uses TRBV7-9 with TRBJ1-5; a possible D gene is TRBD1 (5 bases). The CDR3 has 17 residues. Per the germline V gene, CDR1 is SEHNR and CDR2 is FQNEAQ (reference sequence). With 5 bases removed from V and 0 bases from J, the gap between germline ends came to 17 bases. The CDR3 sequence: CASSPGDYKNSNQPQHF. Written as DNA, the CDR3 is TGTGCCAGCAGCCCGGGGGACTACAAAAATAGCAATCAGCCCCAGCATTTT.

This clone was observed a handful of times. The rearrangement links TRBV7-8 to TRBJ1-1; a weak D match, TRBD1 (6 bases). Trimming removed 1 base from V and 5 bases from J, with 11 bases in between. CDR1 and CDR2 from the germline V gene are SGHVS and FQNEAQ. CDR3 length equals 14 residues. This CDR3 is CASSLVSGDTEAFF. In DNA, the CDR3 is TGTGCCAGCAGCTTAGTCTCAGGGGATACTGAAGCTTTCTTT.